What follows describes a single T cell receptor (beta chain). The data are from a study of blood T cell repertoires in COVID-19. Study background: Sites across the United States, Italy and Spain contributed samples from acute and convalescent COVID-19. PBMCs, B-cell-depleted T cells, or T cells provided the cDNA or gDNA that made up the material.

In the original workflow: Amplifying reference gene primers gave estimates of nucleated cell counts. The data were produced by immunoSEQ multiplex PCR, yet TCRdb's version contains in-frame clones alone and is incomplete. V and J calls and clone size are copied from that table; D and trimming were computed from the DNA. The sample holds under 300,000 clones; over 75% are singletons and the top ten take approximately 2%. This CDR3 spans 14 amino acids. Trimming removed 3 bases from V and 4 bases from J; junction bases left unmatched: 6. CDR1 and CDR2 (germline): MNHEY, SMNVEV (reference sequence). This sequence originates from a middle-aged woman who had recovered from COVID-19. The V gene is TRBV27, the J gene TRBJ2-7, with 7 bases that match TRBD2. The sequenced material came from peripheral blood. This CDR3 reads CASSFASGDYEQYF. CDR3 sequence (DNA): TGTGCCAGCAGTTTTGCTAGCGGAGATTACGAGCAGTACTTC.